The source of this T cell receptor beta chain is a study of memory CD4+ T cells and cytomegalovirus serostatus. Using immunoSEQ multiplex PCR, the repertoire was profiled, and TCRdb retains in-frame clones only, with some absent. The table includes 35,000 to 45,000 clones, about four fifths detected once. The sort gate was single viable CD3+CD4+CD8-CD45RO+ cells for memory CD4+ T cells. The CDR3 length is 18 residues. Germline CDR1 is LGHNA and CDR2 is YNFKEQ. The germline V and J ends were trimmed by 0 bases and 2 bases, with 17 bases remaining between them. V and J are TRBV4-2 and TRBJ1-3; D possibly corresponds to TRBD1 (5 bases). The sequenced sample consisted of memory CD4+ T cells from blood. This clonotype originated in an adult in good health and CMV-seronegative. CDR3 sequence: CASSQDQVQGVAGNTIYF. CDR3 nucleotides: TGTGCCAGCAGCCAAGATCAAGTTCAGGGAGTTGCTGGAAACACCATATATTTT.